This T cell receptor (beta chain) came from a study of blood T cells in healthy people across ages. A second PCR, run for about 6 to 12 cycles, used a sample-barcoded 5' primer plus a J-beta primer mix. TCRdb reanalysed the 5' RACE reads using MiXCR and keeps one entry per CDR3 protein. The table records 1,500,000 or so distinct CDR3 sequences, around 59% of them present only once. This CDR3 has 14 residues. Germline V CDR1 and CDR2: SGHTA, FQGNSA. V was cut by 0 bases and J by 5 bases, with 10 bases left in between. The clonotype originates from a man aged 18-30 years in good health. Sequenced material: blood. The chain is built from TRBV7-2 and TRBJ2-5; possibly TRBD1 for D (6 bases). Here the CDR3 reads CASSLAQGLETQYF. DNA for the CDR3: TGTGCCAGCAGCTTAGCGCAGGGGCTGGAGACCCAGTACTTC. The full variable domain, in which reference TRBV7-2 and TRBJ2-5 provide the parts outside the CDR3, is GAGVSQSPSNKVTEKGKDVELRCDPISGHTALYWYRQSLGQGLEFLIYFQGNSAPDKSGLPSDRFSAERTGGSVSTLTIQRTQQEDSAVYLCASSLAQGLETQYFGPGTRLLVL.